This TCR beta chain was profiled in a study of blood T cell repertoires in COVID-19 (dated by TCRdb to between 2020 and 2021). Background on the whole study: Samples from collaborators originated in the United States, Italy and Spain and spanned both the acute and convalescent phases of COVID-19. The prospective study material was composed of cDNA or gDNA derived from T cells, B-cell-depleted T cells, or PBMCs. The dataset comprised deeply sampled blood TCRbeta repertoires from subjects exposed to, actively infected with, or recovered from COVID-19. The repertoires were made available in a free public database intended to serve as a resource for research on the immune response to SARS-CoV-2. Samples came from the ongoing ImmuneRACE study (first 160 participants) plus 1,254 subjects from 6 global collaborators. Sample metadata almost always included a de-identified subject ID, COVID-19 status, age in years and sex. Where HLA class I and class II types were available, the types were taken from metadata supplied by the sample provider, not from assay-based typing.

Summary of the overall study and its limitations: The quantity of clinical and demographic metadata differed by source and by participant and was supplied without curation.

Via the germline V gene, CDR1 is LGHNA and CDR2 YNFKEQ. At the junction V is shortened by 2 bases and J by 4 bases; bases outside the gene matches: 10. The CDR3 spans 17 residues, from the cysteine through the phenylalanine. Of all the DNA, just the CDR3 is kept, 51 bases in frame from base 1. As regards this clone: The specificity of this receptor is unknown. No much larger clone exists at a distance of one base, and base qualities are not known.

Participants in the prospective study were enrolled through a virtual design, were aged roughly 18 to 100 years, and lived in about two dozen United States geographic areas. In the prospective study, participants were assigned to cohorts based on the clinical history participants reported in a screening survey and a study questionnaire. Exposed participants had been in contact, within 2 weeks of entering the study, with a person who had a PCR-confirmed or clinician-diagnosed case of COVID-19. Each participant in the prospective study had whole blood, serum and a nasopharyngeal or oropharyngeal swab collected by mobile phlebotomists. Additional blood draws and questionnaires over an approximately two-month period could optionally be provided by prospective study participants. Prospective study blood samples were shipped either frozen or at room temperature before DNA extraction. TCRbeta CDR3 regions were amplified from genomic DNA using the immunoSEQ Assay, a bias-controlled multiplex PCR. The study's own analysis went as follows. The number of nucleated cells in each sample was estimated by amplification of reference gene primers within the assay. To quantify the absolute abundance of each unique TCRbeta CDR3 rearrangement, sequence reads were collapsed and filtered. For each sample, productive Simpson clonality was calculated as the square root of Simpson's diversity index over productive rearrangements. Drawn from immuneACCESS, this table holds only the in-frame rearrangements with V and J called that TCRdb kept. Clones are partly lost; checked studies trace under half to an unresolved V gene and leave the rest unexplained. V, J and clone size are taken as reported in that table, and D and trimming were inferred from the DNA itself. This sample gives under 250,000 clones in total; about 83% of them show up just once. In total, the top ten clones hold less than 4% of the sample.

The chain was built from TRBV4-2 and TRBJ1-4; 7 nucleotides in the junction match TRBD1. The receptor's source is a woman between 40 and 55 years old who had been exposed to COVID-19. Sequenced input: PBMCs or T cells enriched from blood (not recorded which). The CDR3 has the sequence CASSQRESGGGNEKLFF. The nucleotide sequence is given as TGTGCCAGCAGCCAACGCGAATCAGGGGGTGGTAATGAAAAACTGTTTTTT.